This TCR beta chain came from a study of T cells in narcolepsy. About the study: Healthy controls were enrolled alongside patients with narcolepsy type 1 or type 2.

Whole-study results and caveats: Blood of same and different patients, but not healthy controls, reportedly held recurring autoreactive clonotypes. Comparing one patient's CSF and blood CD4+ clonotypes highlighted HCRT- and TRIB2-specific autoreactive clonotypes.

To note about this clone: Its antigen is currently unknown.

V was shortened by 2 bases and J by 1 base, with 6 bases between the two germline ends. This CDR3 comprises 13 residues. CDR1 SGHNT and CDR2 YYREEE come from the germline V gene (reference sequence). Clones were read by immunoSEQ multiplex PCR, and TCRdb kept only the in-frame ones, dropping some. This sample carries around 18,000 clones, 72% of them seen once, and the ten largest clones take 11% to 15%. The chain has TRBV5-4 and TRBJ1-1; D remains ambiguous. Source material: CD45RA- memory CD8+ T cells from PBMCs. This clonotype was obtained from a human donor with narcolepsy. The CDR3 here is CASSFSPNTEAFF. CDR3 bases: TGTGCCAGCAGCTTCTCCCCGAACACTGAAGCTTTCTTT. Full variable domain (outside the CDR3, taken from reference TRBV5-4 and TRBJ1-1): ETGVTQSPTHLIKTRGQQVTLRCSSQSGHNTVSWYQQALGQGPQFIFQYYREEENGRGNFPPRFSGLQFPNYSSELNVNALELDDSALYLCASSFSPNTEAFFGQGTRLTVV.